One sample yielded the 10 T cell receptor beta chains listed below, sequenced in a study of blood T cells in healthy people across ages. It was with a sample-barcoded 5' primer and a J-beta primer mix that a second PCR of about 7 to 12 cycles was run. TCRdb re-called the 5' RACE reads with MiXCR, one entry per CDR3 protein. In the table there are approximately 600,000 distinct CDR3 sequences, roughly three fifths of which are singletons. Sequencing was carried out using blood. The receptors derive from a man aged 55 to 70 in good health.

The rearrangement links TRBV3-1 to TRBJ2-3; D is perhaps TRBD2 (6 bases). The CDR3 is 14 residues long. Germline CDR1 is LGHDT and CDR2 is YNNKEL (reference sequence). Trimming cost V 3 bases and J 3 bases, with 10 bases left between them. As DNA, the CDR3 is TGTGCCAGCAGCCACGGGGCGGGGACAGATACGCAGTATTTT. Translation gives CASSHGAGTDTQYF.

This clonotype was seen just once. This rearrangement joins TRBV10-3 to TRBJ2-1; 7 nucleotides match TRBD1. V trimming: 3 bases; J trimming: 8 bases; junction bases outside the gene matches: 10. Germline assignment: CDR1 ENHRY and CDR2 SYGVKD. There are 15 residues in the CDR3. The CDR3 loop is CAISEGEGARDEQFF. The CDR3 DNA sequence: TGTGCCATCAGTGAAGGCGAGGGGGCCAGGGATGAGCAGTTCTTC.

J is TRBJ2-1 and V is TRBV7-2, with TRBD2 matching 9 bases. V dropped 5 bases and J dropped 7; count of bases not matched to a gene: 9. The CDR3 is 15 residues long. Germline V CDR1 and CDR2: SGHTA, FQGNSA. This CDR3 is CASSPAGGAGNEQFF. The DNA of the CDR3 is TGTGCCAGCAGCCCGGCGGGGGGGGCAGGAAATGAGCAGTTCTTC. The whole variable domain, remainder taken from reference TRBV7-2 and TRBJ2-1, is GAGVSQSPSNKVTEKGKDVELRCDPISGHTALYWYRQSLGQGLEFLIYFQGNSAPDKSGLPSDRFSAERTGGSVSTLTIQRTQQEDSAVYLCASSPAGGAGNEQFFGPGTRLTVL.

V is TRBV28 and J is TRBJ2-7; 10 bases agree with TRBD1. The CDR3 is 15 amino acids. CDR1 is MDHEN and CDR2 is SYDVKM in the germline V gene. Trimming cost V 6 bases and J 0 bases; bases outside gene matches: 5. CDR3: CASRPRDRGSYEQYF. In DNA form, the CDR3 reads TGTGCCAGCAGACCTCGGGACAGGGGCTCCTACGAGCAGTACTTC.

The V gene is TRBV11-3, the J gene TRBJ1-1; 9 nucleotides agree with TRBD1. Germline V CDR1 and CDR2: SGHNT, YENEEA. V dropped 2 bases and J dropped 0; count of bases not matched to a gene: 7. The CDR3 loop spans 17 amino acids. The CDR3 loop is CASSLSPGQGLNTEAFF. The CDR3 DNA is TGTGCCAGCAGCTTATCCCCGGGACAGGGTTTGAACACTGAAGCTTTCTTT. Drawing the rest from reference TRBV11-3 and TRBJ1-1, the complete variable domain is EAGVVQSPRYKIIEKKQPVAFWCNPISGHNTLYWYLQNLGQGPELLIRYENEEAVDDSQLPKDRFSAERLKGVDSTLKIQPAELGDSAVYLCASSLSPGQGLNTEAFFGQGTRLTVV.

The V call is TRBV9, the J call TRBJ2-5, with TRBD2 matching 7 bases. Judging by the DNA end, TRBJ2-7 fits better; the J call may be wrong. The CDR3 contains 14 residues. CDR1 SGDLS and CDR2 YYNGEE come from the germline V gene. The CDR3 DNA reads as TGTGCCAGCAGCGTAGGGACCCCGGGGGGCGAGCAGTACTTC. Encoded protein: CASSVGTPGGEQYF.

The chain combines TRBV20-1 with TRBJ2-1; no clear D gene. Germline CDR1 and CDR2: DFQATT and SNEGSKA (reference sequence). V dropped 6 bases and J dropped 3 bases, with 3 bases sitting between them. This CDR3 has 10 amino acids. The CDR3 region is CSAYYNEQFF. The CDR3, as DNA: TGCAGTGCCTACTACAATGAGCAGTTCTTC.

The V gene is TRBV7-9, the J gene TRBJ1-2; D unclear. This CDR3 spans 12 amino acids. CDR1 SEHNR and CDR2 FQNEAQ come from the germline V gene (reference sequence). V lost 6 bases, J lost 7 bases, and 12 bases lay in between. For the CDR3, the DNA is TGTGCCAGCAGTCACCCCCGGGGTGGCTACACCTTC. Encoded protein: CASSHPRGGYTF. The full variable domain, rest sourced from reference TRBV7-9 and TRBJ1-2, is DTGVSQNPRHKITKRGQNVTFRCDPISEHNRLYWYRQTLGQGPEFLTYFQNEAQLEKSRLLSDRFSAERPKGSFSTLEIQRTEQGDSAMYLCASSHPRGGYTFGSGTRLTVV.

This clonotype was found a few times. The CDR3 nucleotides are TGTGCCAGCAGCCAGGGACAGGGCTCACTTGCAACTAATGAAAAACTGTTTTTT. Its translation: CASSQGQGSLATNEKLFF. V is TRBV7-2 and J is TRBJ1-4; 9 bases are a match to TRBD1. Germline assignment: CDR1 SGHTA and CDR2 FQGNSA. V was clipped by 5 bases and J by 0 bases; unmatched bases: 10. This CDR3 contains 18 residues.

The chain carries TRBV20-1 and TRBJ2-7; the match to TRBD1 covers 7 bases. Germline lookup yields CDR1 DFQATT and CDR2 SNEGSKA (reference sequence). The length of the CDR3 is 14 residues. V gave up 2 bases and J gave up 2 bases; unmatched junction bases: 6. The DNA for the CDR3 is TGCAGTGCTAGAACTCAGGGGGATGCCTACGAGCAGTACTTC. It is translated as CSARTQGDAYEQYF.